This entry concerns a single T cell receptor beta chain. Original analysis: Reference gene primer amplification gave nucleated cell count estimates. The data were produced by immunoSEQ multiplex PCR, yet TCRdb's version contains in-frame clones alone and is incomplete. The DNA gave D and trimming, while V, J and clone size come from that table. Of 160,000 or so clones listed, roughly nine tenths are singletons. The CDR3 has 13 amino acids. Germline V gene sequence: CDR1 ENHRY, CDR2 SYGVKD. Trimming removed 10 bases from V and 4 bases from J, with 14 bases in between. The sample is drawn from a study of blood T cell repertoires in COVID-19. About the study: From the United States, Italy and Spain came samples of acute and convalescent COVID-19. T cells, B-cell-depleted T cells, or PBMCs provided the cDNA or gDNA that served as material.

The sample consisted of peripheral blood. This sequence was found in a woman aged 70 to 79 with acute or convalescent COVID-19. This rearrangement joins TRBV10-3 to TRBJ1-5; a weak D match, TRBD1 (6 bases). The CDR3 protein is CATTRGGNQPQHF. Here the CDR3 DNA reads TGTGCCACCACAAGGGGGGGAAATCAGCCCCAGCATTTT.